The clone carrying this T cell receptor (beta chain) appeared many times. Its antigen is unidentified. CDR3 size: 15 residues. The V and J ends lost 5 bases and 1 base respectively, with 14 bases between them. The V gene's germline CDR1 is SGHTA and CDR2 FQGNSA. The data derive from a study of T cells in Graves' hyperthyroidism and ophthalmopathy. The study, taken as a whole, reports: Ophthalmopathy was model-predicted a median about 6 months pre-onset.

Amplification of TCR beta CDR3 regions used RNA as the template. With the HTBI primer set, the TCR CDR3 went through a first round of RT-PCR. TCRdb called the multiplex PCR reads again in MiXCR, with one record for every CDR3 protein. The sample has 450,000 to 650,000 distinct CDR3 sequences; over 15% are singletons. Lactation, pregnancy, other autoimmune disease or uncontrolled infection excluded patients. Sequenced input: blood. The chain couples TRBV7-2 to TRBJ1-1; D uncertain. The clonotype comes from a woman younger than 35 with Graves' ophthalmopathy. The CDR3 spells CASSPNFVANTEAFF. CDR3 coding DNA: TGTGCCAGCAGCCCGAACTTCGTGGCGAACACTGAAGCTTTCTTT.